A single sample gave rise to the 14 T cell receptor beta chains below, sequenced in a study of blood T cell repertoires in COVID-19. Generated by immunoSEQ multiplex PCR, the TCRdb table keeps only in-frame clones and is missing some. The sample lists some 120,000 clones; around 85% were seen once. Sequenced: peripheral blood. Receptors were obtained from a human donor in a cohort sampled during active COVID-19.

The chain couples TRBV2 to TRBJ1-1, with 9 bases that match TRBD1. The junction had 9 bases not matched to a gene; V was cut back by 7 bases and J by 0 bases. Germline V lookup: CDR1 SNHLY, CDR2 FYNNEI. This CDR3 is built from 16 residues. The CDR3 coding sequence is TGTGCCAGCATCGCGACAGGGGGATTCATGAACACTGAAGCTTTCTTT. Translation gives CASIATGGFMNTEAFF.

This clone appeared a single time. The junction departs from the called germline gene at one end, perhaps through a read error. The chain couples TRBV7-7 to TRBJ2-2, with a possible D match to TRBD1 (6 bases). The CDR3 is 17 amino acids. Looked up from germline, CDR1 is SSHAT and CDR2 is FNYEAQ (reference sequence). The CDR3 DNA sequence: TGTGCTAGCAGCTTAGATCAAAGGACAGCGAACACCGGGGAGCTGTTTTTT. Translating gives CASSLDQRTANTGELFF.

Here the CDR3 reads CASSALGTSGETQYF. The CDR3 region has the DNA TGTGCCAGCAGCGCCCTCGGGACTTCGGGGGAGACCCAGTACTTC. This sequence joins TRBV9 and TRBJ2-5; tentatively, D is TRBD2 (6 bases). The length of the CDR3 is 15 residues. Germline assignment: CDR1 SGDLS and CDR2 YYNGEE. V lost 3 bases to trimming and J lost 5 bases, with 17 bases between them.

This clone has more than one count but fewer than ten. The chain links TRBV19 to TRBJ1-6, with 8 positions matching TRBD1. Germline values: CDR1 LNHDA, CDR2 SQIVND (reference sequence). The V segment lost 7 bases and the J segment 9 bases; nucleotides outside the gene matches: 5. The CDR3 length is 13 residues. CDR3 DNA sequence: TGTGCCAGTATTGGGGACAGGACTTCACCCCTCCACTTT. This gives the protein CASIGDRTSPLHF.

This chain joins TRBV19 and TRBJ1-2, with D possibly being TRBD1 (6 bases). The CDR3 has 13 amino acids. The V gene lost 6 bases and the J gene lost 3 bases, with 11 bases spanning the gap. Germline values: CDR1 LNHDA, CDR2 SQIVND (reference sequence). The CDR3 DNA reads TGTGCCAGTAGCCTCCAGGGGCACTATGGCTACACCTTC. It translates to CASSLQGHYGYTF.

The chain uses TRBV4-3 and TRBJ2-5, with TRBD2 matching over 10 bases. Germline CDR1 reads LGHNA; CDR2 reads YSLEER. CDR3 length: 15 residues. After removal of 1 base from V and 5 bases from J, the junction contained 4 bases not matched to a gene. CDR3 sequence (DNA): TGCGCCAGCAGCCAAGTTGGGGGACTAGCGGAGACCCAGTACTTC. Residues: CASSQVGGLAETQYF.

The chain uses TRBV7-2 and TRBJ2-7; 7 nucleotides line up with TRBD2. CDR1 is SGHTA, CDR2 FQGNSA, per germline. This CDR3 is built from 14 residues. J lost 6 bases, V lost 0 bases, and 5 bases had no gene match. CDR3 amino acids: CASSLAGGRPEQYF. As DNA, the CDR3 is TGTGCCAGCAGCTTAGCGGGGGGGAGGCCCGAGCAGTACTTC.

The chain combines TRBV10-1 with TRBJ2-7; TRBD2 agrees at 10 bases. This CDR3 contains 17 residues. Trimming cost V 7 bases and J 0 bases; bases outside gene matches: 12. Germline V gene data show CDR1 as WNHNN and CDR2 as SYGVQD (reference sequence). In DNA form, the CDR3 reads TGCGCCAGCATTGGGGGAGGGACTAGCGAGAGCTCCTACGAGCAGTACGTC. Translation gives CASIGGGTSESSYEQYV.

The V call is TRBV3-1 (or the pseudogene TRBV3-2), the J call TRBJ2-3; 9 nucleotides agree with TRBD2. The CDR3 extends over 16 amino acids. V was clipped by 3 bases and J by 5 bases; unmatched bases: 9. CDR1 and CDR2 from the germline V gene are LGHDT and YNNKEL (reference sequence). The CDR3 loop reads CASSQGGGGAVDTQYF. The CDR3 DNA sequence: TGTGCCAGCAGCCAGGGCGGCGGGGGGGCGGTAGATACGCAGTATTTT.

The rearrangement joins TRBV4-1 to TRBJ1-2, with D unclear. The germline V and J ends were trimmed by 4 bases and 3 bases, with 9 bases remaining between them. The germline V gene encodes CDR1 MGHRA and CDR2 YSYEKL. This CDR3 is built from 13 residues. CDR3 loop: CASSPFGDYGYTF. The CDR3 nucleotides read TGCGCCAGCAGCCCCTTCGGTGACTATGGCTACACCTTC.

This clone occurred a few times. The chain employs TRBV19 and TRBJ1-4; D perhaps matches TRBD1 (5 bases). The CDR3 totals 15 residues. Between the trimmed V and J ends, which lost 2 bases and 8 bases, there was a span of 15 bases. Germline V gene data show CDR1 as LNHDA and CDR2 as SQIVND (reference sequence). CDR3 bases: TGTGCCAGTAGTATATGGGAGGGGTTGGGCGAAAAACTGTTTTTT. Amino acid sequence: CASSIWEGLGEKLFF.

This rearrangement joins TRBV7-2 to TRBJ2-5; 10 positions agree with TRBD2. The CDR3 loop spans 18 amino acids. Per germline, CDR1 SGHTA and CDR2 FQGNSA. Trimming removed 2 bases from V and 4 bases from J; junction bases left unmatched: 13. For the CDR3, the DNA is TGTGCCAGCAGCTTATTAGGGACTAGCGCCCTGAAGGCAGAGACCCAGTACTTC. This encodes CASSLLGTSALKAETQYF.

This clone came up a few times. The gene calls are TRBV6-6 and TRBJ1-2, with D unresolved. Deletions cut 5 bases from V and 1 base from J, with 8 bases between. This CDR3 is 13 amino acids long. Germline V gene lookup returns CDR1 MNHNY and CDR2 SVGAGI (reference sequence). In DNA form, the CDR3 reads TGTGCCAGCAGTCCAGGTTTTAACTATGGCTACACCTTC. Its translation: CASSPGFNYGYTF.

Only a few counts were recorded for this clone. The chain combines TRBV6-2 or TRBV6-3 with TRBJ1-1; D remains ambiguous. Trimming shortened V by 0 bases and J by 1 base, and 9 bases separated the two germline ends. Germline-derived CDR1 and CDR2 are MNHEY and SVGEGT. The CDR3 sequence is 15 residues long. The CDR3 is CASSYSTMGNTEAFF. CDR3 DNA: TGTGCCAGCAGTTACTCGACAATGGGGAACACTGAAGCTTTCTTT.